The 28 T cell receptor beta chains given below trace back to one sample, sequenced in a study of blood T cell repertoires in COVID-19 (dated by TCRdb to the early 2020s). Library preparation employed the immunoSEQ multiplex PCR assay. The table was pulled from immuneACCESS by TCRdb, which kept in-frame rearrangements only. Such tables lose some clones; where checked, under half of the loss comes from unresolved V genes, and the rest has no known cause. The sample table holds hundreds of thousands of clones, of which 87% were seen once. The ten largest clones capture approximately 7.8% of the sample. The sequenced sample consisted of peripheral blood. These receptors were obtained from a woman aged 45-65 years who had recovered from COVID-19.

V gene TRBV11-2 combines with J gene TRBJ2-1; possibly TRBD1 for D (6 bases). The V end was cut by 5 bases, the J end by 5 bases, with 13 bases between. CDR1 and CDR2 from the germline V gene are SGHAT and FQNNGV. The CDR3 extends over 14 amino acids. CDR3 residues: CASSTPKGDNEQFF. In nucleotides, the CDR3 is TGTGCCAGCAGCACACCAAAGGGGGACAATGAGCAGTTCTTC.

The chain uses TRBV27 and TRBJ1-4; D is uncertain. The V and J ends lost 6 bases and 7 bases respectively, with 12 bases between them. The CDR3 spans 13 residues. Per the germline V gene, CDR1 is MNHEY and CDR2 is SMNVEV (reference sequence). In DNA, the CDR3 is TGTGCCAGCAGGATGGCAGGAGGTGAAAAACTGTTTTTT. It codes for CASRMAGGEKLFF.

Here the CDR3 reads CAASQGWDNEQFF. CDR3 bases: TGTGCCGCCTCTCAGGGTTGGGACAATGAGCAGTTCTTC. V gene TRBV30 combines with J gene TRBJ2-1, with D possibly matching TRBD1 (5 bases). V was shortened by 8 bases and J by 5 bases, with 16 bases between the two germline ends. Germline-derived CDR1 and CDR2 are GTSNPN and SVGIG (reference sequence). The CDR3 loop spans 13 amino acids.

This chain connects TRBV7-2 to TRBJ2-7; D is possibly TRBD2 (5 bases). Germline V gene lookup returns CDR1 SGHTA and CDR2 FQGNSA. This CDR3 comprises 15 residues. The V gene lost 4 bases and the J gene lost 7 bases, with 20 bases spanning the gap. This CDR3 reads CASSSDPGNGREQYF. The CDR3 DNA follows: TGTGCCAGCAGCTCGGATCCGGGGAATGGCCGTGAGCAGTACTTC. The full variable domain, completed using reference TRBV7-2 and TRBJ2-7, is GAGVSQSPSNKVTEKGKDVELRCDPISGHTALYWYRQSLGQGLEFLIYFQGNSAPDKSGLPSDRFSAERTGGSVSTLTIQRTQQEDSAVYLCASSSDPGNGREQYFGPGTRLTVT.

This chain connects TRBV28 to TRBJ1-5; 7 positions agree with TRBD1. V lost 6 bases to trimming and J lost 4 bases; unmatched junction nucleotides: 6. CDR3 length equals 14 residues. Germline-derived CDR1 and CDR2 are MDHEN and SYDVKM. This CDR3 reads CASRKTGNNQPQHF. Written as DNA, the CDR3 is TGTGCCAGCAGAAAGACAGGGAATAATCAGCCCCAGCATTTT. The full variable domain, completed using reference TRBV28 and TRBJ1-5, is DVKVTQSSRYLVKRTGEKVFLECVQDMDHENMFWYRQDPGLGLRLIYFSYDVKMKEKGDIPEGYSVSREKKERFSLILESASTNQTSMYLCASRKTGNNQPQHFGDGTRLSIL.

This chain uses TRBV28 with TRBJ2-4; TRBD2 aligns across 7 bases. Germline V gene lookup returns CDR1 MDHEN and CDR2 SYDVKM. The CDR3 is 15 residues long. V shed 8 bases, J shed 0 bases, and the junction held 7 bases outside the gene matches. The CDR3: CASGVGGLAKNIQYF. DNA for the CDR3: TGTGCCAGCGGTGTGGGGGGGTTAGCCAAAAACATTCAGTACTTC. Full variable domain (missing parts from reference TRBV28 and TRBJ2-4): DVKVTQSSRYLVKRTGEKVFLECVQDMDHENMFWYRQDPGLGLRLIYFSYDVKMKEKGDIPEGYSVSREKKERFSLILESASTNQTSMYLCASGVGGLAKNIQYFGAGTRLSVL.

This clone was seen a single time. The chain couples TRBV7-9 to TRBJ1-1; TRBD1 might be the D (5 bases). The CDR3 totals 15 residues. Trimming took off 2 bases at V and 6 bases at J, with 16 bases between the two ends. Germline V gene lookup returns CDR1 SEHNR and CDR2 FQNEAQ (reference sequence). In nucleotides, the CDR3 is TGTGCCAGCAGCTTACGAAGTCTCAGGGATCCTGAAGCTTTCTTT. It encodes CASSLRSLRDPEAFF.

The chain has TRBV29-1 and TRBJ2-3; TRBD2 aligns across 8 bases. Trimming removed 4 bases from V and 8 bases from J; junction bases left unmatched: 14. CDR3 length equals 15 residues. Germline assignment: CDR1 SQVTM and CDR2 ANQGSEA. CDR3 loop: CSVVGGAFVFATQYF. The CDR3 DNA reads TGCAGCGTTGTCGGGGGGGCGTTTGTTTTTGCTACGCAGTATTTT.

The chain combines TRBV10-1 with TRBJ1-5, with 10 bases matching TRBD1. The CDR3 consists of 13 residues. The V gene end was trimmed by 6 bases and the J gene end by 5 bases; junction bases not matched to a gene: 1. CDR1 WNHNN and CDR2 SYGVQD come from the germline V gene (reference sequence). Here the CDR3 reads CASSGTGDQPQHF. CDR3 nucleotides: TGCGCCAGCAGCGGGACAGGGGATCAGCCCCAGCATTTT.

The V gene is TRBV5-1, the J gene TRBJ2-4; no reliable D call. V was cut by 0 bases and J by 4 bases, with 5 bases left in between. Germline lookup yields CDR1 SGHRS and CDR2 YFSETQ. This CDR3 contains 13 residues. The CDR3 sequence: CASSLDSKNIQYF. The CDR3 DNA is TGCGCCAGCAGCTTGGACAGTAAAAACATTCAGTACTTC.

The gene calls are TRBV5-1 and TRBJ2-5; 7 bases fit TRBD1. Germline lookup yields CDR1 SGHRS and CDR2 YFSETQ. This CDR3 region has 15 residues. V lost 3 bases, J lost 1 base, and 6 bases stayed unmatched. The CDR3 is CASSSGAGGQETQYF. Here the CDR3 DNA reads TGCGCCAGCAGCTCTGGGGCAGGGGGCCAAGAGACCCAGTACTTC. Full variable domain (rest looked up from reference TRBV5-1 and TRBJ2-5): KAGVTQTPRYLIKTRGQQVTLSCSPISGHRSVSWYQQTPGQGLQFLFEYFSETQRNKGNFPGRFSGRQFSNSRSEMNVSTLELGDSALYLCASSSGAGGQETQYFGPGTRLLVL.

J is TRBJ1-5 and V is TRBV16, with D perhaps TRBD1 (5 bases). Germline V gene sequence: CDR1 KGHSY, CDR2 FQNENV. V shed 0 bases and J shed 7 bases, with 16 bases lying between them. The length of the CDR3 is 16 residues. The CDR3 sequence is CASSQSSPGGGQPQHF. Written as DNA, the CDR3 is TGTGCCAGCAGCCAATCGAGTCCCGGGGGGGGACAGCCCCAGCATTTT.

The rearrangement joins TRBV7-6 to TRBJ1-5; D gene uncertain. Per the germline V gene, CDR1 is SGHVS and CDR2 is FNYEAQ. The CDR3 is made up of 17 amino acids. Trimming left V 3 bases short and J 2 bases short, with 17 bases between. The CDR3 sequence is CASSLESWEGGNQPQHF. The CDR3 nucleotides read TGTGCCAGCAGCTTGGAATCCTGGGAGGGTGGCAATCAGCCCCAGCATTTT. Complete variable domain (other parts from reference TRBV7-6 and TRBJ1-5): GAGVSQSPRYKVTKRGQDVALRCDPISGHVSLYWYRQALGQGPEFLTYFNYEAQQDKSGLPNDRFSAERPEGSISTLTIQRTEQRDSAMYRCASSLESWEGGNQPQHFGDGTRLSIL.

V gene TRBV27 combines with J gene TRBJ1-4; TRBD1 is a possible D gene (5 bases). The CDR3 is 15 residues long. V was trimmed by 3 bases and J by 7 bases, leaving 15 bases between them. Germline V gives CDR1 MNHEY, CDR2 SMNVEV (reference sequence). The CDR3 protein is CASSFGGAGIEKLFF. The CDR3 coding sequence is TGTGCCAGCAGTTTTGGAGGGGCGGGAATTGAAAAACTGTTTTTT.

The chain joins TRBV4-3 to TRBJ2-1; TRBD1 agrees at 7 bases. The V gene's germline CDR1 is LGHNA and CDR2 YSLEER. The CDR3 is 16 amino acids. The ends lost 4 bases at V and 4 bases at J; junction bases unmatched: 10. CDR3 bases: TGCGCCAGCAGCCTAACCGGGACAGTCCTGTACAATGAGCAGTTCTTC. Encoded protein: CASSLTGTVLYNEQFF.

This CDR3 reads CASSWTDIWNIQYF. In nucleotides, the CDR3 is TGTGCCAGCAGCTGGACTGACATCTGGAACATTCAGTACTTC. This chain uses TRBV5-5 with TRBJ2-4, with a tentative D call TRBD2 (5 bases). This CDR3 has 14 residues. Per the germline V gene, CDR1 is SGHKS and CDR2 is YYEKEE (reference sequence). V was pared by 3 bases and J by 7 bases, with 14 bases between.

The chain combines TRBV30 with TRBJ2-2; TRBD1 is a possible D gene (5 bases). CDR1 and CDR2 (germline): GTSNPN, SVGIG (reference sequence). This CDR3 spans 13 amino acids. V lost 7 bases, J lost 5 bases, and 14 bases lay in between. The CDR3: CAFNRLLTGELFF. The CDR3 DNA reads TGTGCCTTCAACAGGTTACTAACCGGGGAGCTGTTTTTT.

This chain links TRBV2 with TRBJ2-7, with a possible D match to TRBD2 (7 bases). Germline V lookup: CDR1 SNHLY, CDR2 FYNNEI. The CDR3 is made up of 15 amino acids. The V and J ends lost 2 bases and 3 bases respectively, with 14 bases between them. The CDR3, as DNA: TGTGCCAGCAGTGAAAAAGCGGGACACATCTACGAGCAGTACTTC. This gives the protein CASSEKAGHIYEQYF.

The V gene is TRBV29-1, the J gene TRBJ2-7; TRBD2 matches 9 bases. Germline-derived CDR1 and CDR2 are SQVTM and ANQGSEA. J was trimmed by 6 bases and V by 0 bases; bases with no gene match: 9. This CDR3 contains 15 residues. The CDR3 DNA reads TGCAGCGTTGAAGATCGCGCGGGAGGGCCCCTCGAGCAGTACTTC. Amino acid sequence: CSVEDRAGGPLEQYF.

The rearrangement uses TRBV3-1 (or the pseudogene TRBV3-2) and TRBJ2-3; 11 bases are a match to TRBD2. The CDR3 runs to 16 residues. Losses at the gene ends were 6 bases for V and 4 bases for J; bases not matched to a gene: 9. From germline, CDR1 is LGHDT and CDR2 YNNKEL (reference sequence). The CDR3 bases are TGTGCCAGCAGGCCAAGTCTAGCGGGAGGTGCAGATACGCAGTATTTT. This codes for CASRPSLAGGADTQYF.

The chain links TRBV18 to TRBJ1-1, with unresolved D. Germline assignment: CDR1 KGHSH and CDR2 LQKENI. The CDR3 covers 15 residues. Trimming shortened V by 2 bases and J by 1 base, and 11 bases separated the two germline ends. CDR3 nucleotide sequence: TGTGCCAGCTCACCATCGGGGAGGTCGAACACTGAAGCTTTCTTT. It is translated as CASSPSGRSNTEAFF.

This chain connects TRBV7-9 to TRBJ2-2; 13 bases line up with TRBD2. CDR1 is SEHNR, CDR2 FQNEAQ, per germline (reference sequence). CDR3 length equals 18 residues. The V gene end was trimmed by 5 bases and the J gene end by 5 bases; junction bases not matched to a gene: 11. CDR3 nucleotide sequence: TGTGCCAGCAGCATAAGGACTAGCGGGAGTGGGTTTACCGGGGAGCTGTTTTTT. It is translated as CASSIRTSGSGFTGELFF.

The rearrangement links TRBV7-9 to TRBJ1-1; D perhaps matches TRBD1 (5 bases). Germline assignment: CDR1 SEHNR and CDR2 FQNEAQ (reference sequence). Trimming removed 6 bases from V and 8 bases from J, with 16 bases in between. The CDR3 runs 13 residues. For the CDR3, the DNA is TGTGCCAGCAGTTGGGGGGAACAGCTCGAAGCTTTCTTT. It specifies CASSWGEQLEAFF. The variable domain in full, completed from reference TRBV7-9 and TRBJ1-1, reads DTGVSQNPRHKITKRGQNVTFRCDPISEHNRLYWYRQTLGQGPEFLTYFQNEAQLEKSRLLSDRFSAERPKGSFSTLEIQRTEQGDSAMYLCASSWGEQLEAFFGQGTRLTVV.

The genes are TRBV28 and TRBJ2-6; 10 positions agree with TRBD1. This CDR3 region has 18 residues. The V gene's germline CDR1 is MDHEN and CDR2 SYDVKM. Germline trimming cut 3 bases from V and 2 bases from J; bases unmatched to any gene: 7. CDR3 bases: TGTGCCAGCAGTTTTTTGGGACAGGGGACCCCTGGGGCCAACGTCCTGACTTTC. As protein: CASSFLGQGTPGANVLTF.

The V gene is TRBV27, the J gene TRBJ1-6, with D hard to call. The CDR3 has 16 amino acids. V lost 2 bases to trimming and J lost 3 bases, with 11 bases between them. Germline V CDR1 and CDR2: MNHEY, SMNVEV (reference sequence). In DNA, the CDR3 is TGTGCCAGCAGTTTAGAGGGTAAAAGCTATAATTCACCCCTCCACTTT. This codes for CASSLEGKSYNSPLHF.

The J gene is TRBJ1-2, the V gene TRBV30; possibly TRBD1 for D (5 bases). V was clipped by 4 bases and J by 2 bases, with 8 bases between them. Germline-derived CDR1 and CDR2 are GTSNPN and SVGIG (reference sequence). The CDR3 sequence is 12 residues long. The CDR3 sequence: CAWTRGNYGYTF. In DNA form, the CDR3 reads TGTGCCTGGACAAGGGGAAACTATGGCTACACCTTC. Complete variable domain (other parts from reference TRBV30 and TRBJ1-2): SQTIHQWPATLVQPVGSPLSLECTVEGTSNPNLYWYRQAAGRGLQLLFYSVGIGQISSEVPQNLSASRPQDRQFILSSKKLLLSDSGFYLCAWTRGNYGYTFGSGTRLTVV.

The chain carries TRBV5-5 and TRBJ1-1, with a tentative D call TRBD1 (5 bases). Germline CDR1 SGHKS, CDR2 YYEKEE (reference sequence). This CDR3 has 11 amino acids. V was trimmed by 4 bases and J by 10 bases, leaving 11 bases between them. The CDR3 sequence: CASSLKGLAFF. CDR3 bases: TGTGCCAGCAGCCTCAAGGGGTTAGCTTTCTTT.

V usage is TRBV7-8 and J usage is TRBJ1-2; perhaps TRBD1 as D (5 bases). Germline CDR1 reads SGHVS; CDR2 reads FQNEAQ. The CDR3 extends over 16 amino acids. Trimming stripped 3 bases from V and 4 bases from J, with 18 bases between. The CDR3 is CASSFFADGRGYGYTF. CDR3 bases: TGTGCCAGCAGCTTTTTCGCTGACGGGAGGGGCTATGGCTACACCTTC.